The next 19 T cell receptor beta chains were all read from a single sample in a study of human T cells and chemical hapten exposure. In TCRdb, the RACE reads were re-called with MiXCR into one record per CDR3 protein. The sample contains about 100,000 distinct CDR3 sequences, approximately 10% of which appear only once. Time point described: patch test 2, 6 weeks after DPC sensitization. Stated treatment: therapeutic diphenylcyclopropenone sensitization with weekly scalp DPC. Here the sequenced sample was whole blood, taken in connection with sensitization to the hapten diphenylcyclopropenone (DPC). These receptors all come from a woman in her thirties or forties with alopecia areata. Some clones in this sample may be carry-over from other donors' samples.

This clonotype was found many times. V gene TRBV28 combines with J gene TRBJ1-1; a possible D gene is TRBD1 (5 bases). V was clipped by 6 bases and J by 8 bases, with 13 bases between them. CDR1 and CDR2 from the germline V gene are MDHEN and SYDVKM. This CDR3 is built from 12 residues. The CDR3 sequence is CASRWGRDEAFF. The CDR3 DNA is TGTGCCAGCAGGTGGGGACGGGACGAAGCTTTCTTT.

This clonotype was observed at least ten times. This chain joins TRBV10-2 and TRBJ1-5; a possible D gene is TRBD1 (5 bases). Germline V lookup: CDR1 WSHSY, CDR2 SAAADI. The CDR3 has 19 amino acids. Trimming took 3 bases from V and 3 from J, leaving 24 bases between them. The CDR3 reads CASSDPLRDPITLNQPQHF. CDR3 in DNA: TGCGCCAGCAGTGACCCCCTCCGGGACCCTATTACTCTCAATCAGCCCCAGCATTTT.

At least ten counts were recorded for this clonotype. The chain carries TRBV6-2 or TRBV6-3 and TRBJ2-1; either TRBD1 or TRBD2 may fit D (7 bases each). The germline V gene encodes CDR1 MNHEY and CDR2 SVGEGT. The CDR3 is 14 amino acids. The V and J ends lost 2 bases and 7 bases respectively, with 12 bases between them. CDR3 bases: TGTGCCAGCAGTTACCACAGGGGAGGGAATGAGCAGTTCTTC. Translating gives CASSYHRGGNEQFF.

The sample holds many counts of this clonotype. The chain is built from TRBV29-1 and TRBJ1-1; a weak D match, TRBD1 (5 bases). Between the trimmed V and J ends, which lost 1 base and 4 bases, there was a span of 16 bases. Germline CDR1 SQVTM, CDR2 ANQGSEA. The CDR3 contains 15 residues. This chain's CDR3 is CSVEGGQGSGTEAFF. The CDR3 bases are TGCAGCGTTGAAGGAGGTCAGGGTAGCGGCACTGAAGCTTTCTTT.

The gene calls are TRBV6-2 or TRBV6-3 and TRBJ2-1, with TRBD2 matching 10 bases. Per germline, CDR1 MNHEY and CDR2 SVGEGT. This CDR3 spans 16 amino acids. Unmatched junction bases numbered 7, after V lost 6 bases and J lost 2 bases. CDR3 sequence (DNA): TGTGCCAGCAGCCCCCGAGCGGGGGGGCCCTACAATGAGCAGTTCTTC. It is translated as CASSPRAGGPYNEQFF.

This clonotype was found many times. CDR3 DNA: TGTGCCAGCAGCTTGGGACCTCCCTCCTACGAGCAGTACTTC. Translation gives CASSLGPPSYEQYF. The chain recombines TRBV11-2 with TRBJ2-7; either TRBD1 or TRBD2 may supply D (5 bases each). The germline gives CDR1 SGHAT, CDR2 FQNNGV. The V end lost 3 bases, the J end lost 0 bases, and 9 bases lay between the germline ends. The CDR3 has 14 residues.

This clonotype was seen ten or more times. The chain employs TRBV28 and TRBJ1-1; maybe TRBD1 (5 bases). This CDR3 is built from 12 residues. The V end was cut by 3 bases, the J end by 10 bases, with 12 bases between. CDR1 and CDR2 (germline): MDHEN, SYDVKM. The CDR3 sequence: CASSLTATGAFF. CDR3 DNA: TGTGCCAGCAGTTTGACAGCGACCGGAGCTTTCTTT.

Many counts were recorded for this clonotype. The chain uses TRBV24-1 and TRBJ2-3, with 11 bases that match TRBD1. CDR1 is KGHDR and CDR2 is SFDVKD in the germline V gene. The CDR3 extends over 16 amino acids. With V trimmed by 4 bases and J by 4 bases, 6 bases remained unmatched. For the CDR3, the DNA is TGTGCCACCAGTGACCCTGGACAGGGGGCAGCAGATACGCAGTATTTT. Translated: CATSDPGQGAADTQYF.

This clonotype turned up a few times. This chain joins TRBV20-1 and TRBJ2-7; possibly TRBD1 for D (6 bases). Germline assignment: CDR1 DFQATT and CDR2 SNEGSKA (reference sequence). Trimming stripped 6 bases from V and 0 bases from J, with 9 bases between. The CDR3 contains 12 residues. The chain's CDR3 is CSARTDSYEQYF. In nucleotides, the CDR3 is TGCAGTGCGCGGACAGACTCCTACGAGCAGTACTTC.

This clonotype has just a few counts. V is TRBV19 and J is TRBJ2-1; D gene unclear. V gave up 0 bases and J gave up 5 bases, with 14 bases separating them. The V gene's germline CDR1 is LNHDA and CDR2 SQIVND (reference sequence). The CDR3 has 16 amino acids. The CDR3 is CASSIDPTAGHNEQFF. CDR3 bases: TGTGCCAGTAGTATAGACCCAACCGCAGGCCACAATGAGCAGTTCTTC.

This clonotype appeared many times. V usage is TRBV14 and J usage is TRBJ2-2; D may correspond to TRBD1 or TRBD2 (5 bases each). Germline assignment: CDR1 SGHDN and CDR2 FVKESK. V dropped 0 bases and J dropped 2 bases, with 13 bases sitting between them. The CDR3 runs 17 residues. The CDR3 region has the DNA TGTGCCAGCAGCCAAGAACTTACCGGGGCCAACACCGGGGAGCTGTTTTTT. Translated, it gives CASSQELTGANTGELFF.

As DNA, the CDR3 is TGCAGTGCTTTAGACAGGGACCTTTATGGCTACACCTTC. Its translation is CSALDRDLYGYTF. The V and J genes are TRBV20-1 and TRBJ1-2; 7 bases fit TRBD1. Trimming removed 5 bases from V and 5 bases from J; junction bases left unmatched: 8. CDR1 is DFQATT and CDR2 is SNEGSKA in the germline V gene (reference sequence). The CDR3 loop spans 13 amino acids.

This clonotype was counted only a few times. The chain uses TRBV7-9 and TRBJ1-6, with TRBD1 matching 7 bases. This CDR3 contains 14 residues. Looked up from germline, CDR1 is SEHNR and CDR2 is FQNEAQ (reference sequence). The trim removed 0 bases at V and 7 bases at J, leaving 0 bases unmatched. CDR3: CASSLAGGNSPLHF. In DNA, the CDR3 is TGTGCCAGCAGCTTAGCAGGGGGCAATTCACCCCTCCACTTT.

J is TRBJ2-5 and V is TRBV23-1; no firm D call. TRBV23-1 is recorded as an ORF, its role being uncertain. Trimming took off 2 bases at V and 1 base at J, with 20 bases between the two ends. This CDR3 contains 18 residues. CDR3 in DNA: TGCGCCAGCAGTCAAAACCTCCGGTGCTCACCAATCCAAGAGACCCAGTACTTC. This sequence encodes CASSQNLRCSPIQETQYF.

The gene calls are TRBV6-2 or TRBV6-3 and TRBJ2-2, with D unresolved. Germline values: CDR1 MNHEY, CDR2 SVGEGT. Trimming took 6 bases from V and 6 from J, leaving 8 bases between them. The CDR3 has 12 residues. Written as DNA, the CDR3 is TGTGCCAGCAGGGACCCCCCCGGGGAGCTGTTTTTT. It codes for CASRDPPGELFF.

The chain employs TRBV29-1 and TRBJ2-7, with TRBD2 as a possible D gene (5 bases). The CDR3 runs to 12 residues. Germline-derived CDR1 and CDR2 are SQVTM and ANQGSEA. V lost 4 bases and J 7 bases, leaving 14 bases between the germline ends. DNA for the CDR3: TGCAGCGTTGTGAAGGACTCGGGGGAGCAGTACTTC. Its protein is CSVVKDSGEQYF.

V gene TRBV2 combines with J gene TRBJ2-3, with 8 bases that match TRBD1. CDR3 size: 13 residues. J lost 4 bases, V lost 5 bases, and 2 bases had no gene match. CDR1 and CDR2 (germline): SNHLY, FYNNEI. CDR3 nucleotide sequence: TGTGCCAGCAGTTCGGACAGGGCAGATACGCAGTATTTT. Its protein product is CASSSDRADTQYF.

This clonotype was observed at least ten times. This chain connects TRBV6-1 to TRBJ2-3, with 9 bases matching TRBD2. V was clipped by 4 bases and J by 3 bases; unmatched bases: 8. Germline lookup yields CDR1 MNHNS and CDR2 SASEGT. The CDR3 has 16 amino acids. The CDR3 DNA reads TGTGCCAGCAGTGGGGGGCTAGCGGGGCCTACAGATACGCAGTATTTT. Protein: CASSGGLAGPTDTQYF.

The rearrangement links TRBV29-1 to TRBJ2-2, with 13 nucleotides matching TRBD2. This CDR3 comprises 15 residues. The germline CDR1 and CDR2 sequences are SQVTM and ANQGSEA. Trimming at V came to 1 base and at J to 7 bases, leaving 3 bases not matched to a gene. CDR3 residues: CSVEGTSGGDGELFF. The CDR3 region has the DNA TGCAGCGTTGAAGGGACTAGCGGGGGTGACGGGGAGCTGTTTTTT.